This TCR beta chain was sequenced in a study of OX40 agonist ivuxolimab in advanced cancers. Study context: Patients were given ivuxolimab, an antibody that agonizes OX40 (CD134). Study observations and caveats: The 0.1-3.0 mg/kg partial responders had among the lowest clonal expansion. At 0.1 to 3.0 mg/kg, clonal expansion of CD4+ and CD8+ blood T cells had occurred by week 6.

At baseline, cycle 4 day 1, and cycle 7 day 1, blood was sampled. The germline gives CDR1 LNHDA, CDR2 SQIVND (reference sequence). The CDR3 length is 13 residues. V was shortened by 8 bases and J by 0 bases, with 10 bases between the two germline ends. The protocol was immunoSEQ multiplex PCR, while the TCRdb copy is restricted to in-frame clones and leaves out a portion. The sample contains roughly 48,000 clones, approximately 87% of which appear only once. In the case of this clone: The antigen is unknown.

The clonotype was recovered from an adult with an advanced solid tumor such as melanoma, head and neck, liver or kidney cancer. The chain couples TRBV19 to TRBJ1-1, with unresolved D. Specimen: CD4+ or CD8+ T cells sorted from blood, collected in a trial of the OX40 agonist ivuxolimab. CDR3 coding DNA: TGTGCCAGTTTGGAAGGTGTGAACACTGAAGCTTTCTTT. It specifies CASLEGVNTEAFF.